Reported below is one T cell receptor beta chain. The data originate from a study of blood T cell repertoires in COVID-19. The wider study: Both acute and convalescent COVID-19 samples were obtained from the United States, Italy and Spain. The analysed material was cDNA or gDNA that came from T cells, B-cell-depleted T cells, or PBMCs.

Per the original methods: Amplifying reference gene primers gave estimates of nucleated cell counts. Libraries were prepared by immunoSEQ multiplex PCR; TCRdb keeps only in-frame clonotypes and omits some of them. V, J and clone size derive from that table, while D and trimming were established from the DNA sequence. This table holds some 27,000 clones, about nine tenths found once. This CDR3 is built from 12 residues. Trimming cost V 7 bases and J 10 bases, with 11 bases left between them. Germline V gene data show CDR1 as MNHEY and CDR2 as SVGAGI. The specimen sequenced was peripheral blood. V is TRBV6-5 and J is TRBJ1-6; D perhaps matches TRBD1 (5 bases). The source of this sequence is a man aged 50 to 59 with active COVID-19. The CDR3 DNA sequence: TGTGCCAGCACTAGGGGTTCGTCACCCCTCCACTTT. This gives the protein CASTRGSSPLHF.